This T cell receptor (beta chain) was obtained from a study of beta chain features in type 1 diabetes. Study-wide points: People with Type 1 diabetes carried modestly yet significantly shorter TCRB CDR3s in all four CD4+ subsets. A cDNA-based sequencing approach could over-represent cells with high TCR expression. The naive, central memory and Treg TCRB repertoires of patients appeared to be more similar to one another than those of healthy donors. HLA effects on TCRB rearrangement stayed unresolved here.

This clone was observed a handful of times. Its antigen is not known. J gave up 3 bases and V 7 bases, and 5 bases lay outside the gene matches. The germline CDR1 and CDR2 sequences are SQVTM and ANQGSEA. The CDR3 sequence is 12 residues long. The study reverse transcribed the entire isolated RNA, so it sequenced expressed TCRB transcripts. Sequencing used immunoSEQ multiplex PCR; TCRdb keeps in-frame clones, though not all of them. The top ten hold approximately 0.021% of the sample, which has hundreds of thousands of clones, around 15% seen once. The sequencing input was naive CD4+ T cells from blood. This rearrangement joins TRBV29-1 to TRBJ1-2; 7 bases match TRBD1. This clonotype was sampled from a man aged 18 to 30 with type 1 diabetes. CDR3 residues: CSATGYDYGYTF. CDR3 in DNA: TGCAGCGCGACAGGGTATGACTATGGCTACACCTTC.